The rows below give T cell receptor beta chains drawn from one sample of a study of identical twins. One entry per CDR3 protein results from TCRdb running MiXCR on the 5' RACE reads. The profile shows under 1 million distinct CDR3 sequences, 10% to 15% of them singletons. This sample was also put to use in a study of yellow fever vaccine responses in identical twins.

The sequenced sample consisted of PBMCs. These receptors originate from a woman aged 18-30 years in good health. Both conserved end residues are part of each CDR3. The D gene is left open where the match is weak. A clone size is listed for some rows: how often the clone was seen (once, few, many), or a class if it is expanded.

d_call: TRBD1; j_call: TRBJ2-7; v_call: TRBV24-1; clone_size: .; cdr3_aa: CATSDSDRGRTYEQYF; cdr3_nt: TGTGCCACCAGTGATTCCGACAGGGGGCGAACCTACGAGCAGTACTTC
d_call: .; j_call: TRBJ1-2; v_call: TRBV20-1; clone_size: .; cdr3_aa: CSARDPLYGYTF; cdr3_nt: TGCAGTGCCCGGGACCCTCTCTATGGCTACACCTTC
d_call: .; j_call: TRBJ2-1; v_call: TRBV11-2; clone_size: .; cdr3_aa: CASSLVLVSRPIKNEQFF; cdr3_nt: TGTGCCAGCAGCTTAGTTCTAGTTAGCCGGCCGATTAAAAATGAGCAGTTCTTC
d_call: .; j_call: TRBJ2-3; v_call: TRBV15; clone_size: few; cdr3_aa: CATSSHTDTQYF; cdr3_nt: TGTGCCACCAGCAGCCACACAGATACGCAGTATTTT
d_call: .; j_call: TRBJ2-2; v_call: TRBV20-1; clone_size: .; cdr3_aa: CSARPAGTAGELFF; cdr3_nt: TGCAGTGCTAGACCGGCAGGGACGGCCGGGGAGCTGTTTTTT
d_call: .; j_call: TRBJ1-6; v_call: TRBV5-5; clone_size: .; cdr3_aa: CASSLRTVDNSPLHF; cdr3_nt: TGTGCCAGCAGCTTGAGGACAGTCGATAATTCACCCCTCCACTTT
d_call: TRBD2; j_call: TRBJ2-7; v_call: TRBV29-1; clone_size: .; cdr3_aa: CSVGRTSGYEQYF; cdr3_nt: TGCAGCGTGGGGAGGACTAGCGGCTACGAGCAGTACTTC
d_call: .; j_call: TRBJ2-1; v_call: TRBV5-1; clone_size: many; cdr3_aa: CASSLARGASYNEQFF; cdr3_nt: TGCGCCAGCAGCTTGGCCCGGGGGGCCTCCTACAATGAGCAGTTCTTC
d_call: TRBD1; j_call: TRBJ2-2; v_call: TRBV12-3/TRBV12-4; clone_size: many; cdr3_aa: CASSERTGNTGELFF; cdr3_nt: TGTGCCAGCAGTGAACGGACAGGAAACACCGGGGAGCTGTTTTTT
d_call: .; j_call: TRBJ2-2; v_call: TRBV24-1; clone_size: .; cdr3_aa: CATSGPPGTNTGELFF; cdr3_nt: TGTGCCACCAGTGGCCCGCCGGGGACGAACACCGGGGAGCTGTTTTTT
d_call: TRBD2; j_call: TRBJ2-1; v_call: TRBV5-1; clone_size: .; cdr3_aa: CASSLEPGGLHTNNNEQFF; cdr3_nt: TGCGCCAGCAGCTTGGAACCGGGGGGGCTTCATACCAACAACAATGAGCAGTTCTTC
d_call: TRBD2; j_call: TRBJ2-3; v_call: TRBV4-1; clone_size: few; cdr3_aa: CASSQIAGGIASTDTQYF; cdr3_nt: TGCGCCAGCAGCCAGATAGCGGGAGGGATCGCTAGCACAGATACGCAGTATTTT